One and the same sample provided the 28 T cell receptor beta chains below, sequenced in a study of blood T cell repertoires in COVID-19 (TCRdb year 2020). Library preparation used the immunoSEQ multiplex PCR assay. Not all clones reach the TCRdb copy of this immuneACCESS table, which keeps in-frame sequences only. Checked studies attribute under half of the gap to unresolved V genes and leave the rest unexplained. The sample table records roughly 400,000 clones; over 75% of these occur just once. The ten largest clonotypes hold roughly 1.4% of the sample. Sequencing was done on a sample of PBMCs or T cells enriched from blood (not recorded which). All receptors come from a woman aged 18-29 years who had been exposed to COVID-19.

CDR3 sequence: CASSEALWLGTDTQYF. The CDR3, as DNA: TGTGCCAGCAGTGAAGCGCTATGGTTGGGCACAGATACGCAGTATTTT. The chain has TRBV6-1 and TRBJ2-3; D not resolved. CDR1 is MNHNS, CDR2 SASEGT, per germline. The CDR3 is made up of 16 amino acids. Trimming took off 0 bases at V and 1 base at J, with 11 bases between the two ends.

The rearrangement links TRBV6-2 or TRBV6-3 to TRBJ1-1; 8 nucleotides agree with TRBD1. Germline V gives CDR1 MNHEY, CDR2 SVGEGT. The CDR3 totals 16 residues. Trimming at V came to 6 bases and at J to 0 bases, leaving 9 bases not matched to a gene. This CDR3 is CASSPGTGNLNTEAFF. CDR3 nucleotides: TGTGCCAGCAGCCCCGGGACAGGTAACTTGAACACTGAAGCTTTCTTT.

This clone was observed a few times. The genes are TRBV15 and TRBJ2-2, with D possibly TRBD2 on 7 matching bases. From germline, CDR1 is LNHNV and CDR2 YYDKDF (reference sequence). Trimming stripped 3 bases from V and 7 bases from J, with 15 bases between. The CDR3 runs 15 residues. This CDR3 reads CATSSPGLQGGELFF. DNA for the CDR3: TGTGCCACCAGCAGTCCGGGACTACAGGGCGGGGAGCTGTTTTTT.

CDR3 in DNA: TGTGCCAGCAGTCTCCTATGGACAGGGAGGGCAGGAGCTTTCTTT. It is translated as CASSLLWTGRAGAFF. The chain recombines TRBV6-5 with TRBJ1-1; the match to TRBD1 covers 8 bases. The CDR3 spans 15 residues. Losses at the gene ends were 5 bases for V and 10 bases for J; bases not matched to a gene: 15. In germline, CDR1 is MNHEY, CDR2 SVGAGI.

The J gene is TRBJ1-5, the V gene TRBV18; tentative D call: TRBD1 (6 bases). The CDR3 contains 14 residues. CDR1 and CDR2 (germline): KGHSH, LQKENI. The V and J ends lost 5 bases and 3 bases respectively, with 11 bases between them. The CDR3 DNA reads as TGTGCCAGCTCATCCACAGGGTCCAATCAGCCCCAGCATTTT. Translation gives CASSSTGSNQPQHF.

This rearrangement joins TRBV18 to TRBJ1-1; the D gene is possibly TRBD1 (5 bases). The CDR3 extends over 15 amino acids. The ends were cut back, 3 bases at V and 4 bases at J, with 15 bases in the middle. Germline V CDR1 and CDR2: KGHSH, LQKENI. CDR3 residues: CASSPARGGSTEAFF. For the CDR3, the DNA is TGTGCCAGCTCACCCGCCCGGGGGGGGAGCACTGAAGCTTTCTTT.

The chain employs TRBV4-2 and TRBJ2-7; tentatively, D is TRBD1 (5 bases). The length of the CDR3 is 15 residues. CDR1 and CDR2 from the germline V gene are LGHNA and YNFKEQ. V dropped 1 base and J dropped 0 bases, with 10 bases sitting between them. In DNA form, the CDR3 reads TGTGCCAGCAGCCAAGCCCGACAGCCCTCCTACGAGCAGTACTTC. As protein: CASSQARQPSYEQYF.

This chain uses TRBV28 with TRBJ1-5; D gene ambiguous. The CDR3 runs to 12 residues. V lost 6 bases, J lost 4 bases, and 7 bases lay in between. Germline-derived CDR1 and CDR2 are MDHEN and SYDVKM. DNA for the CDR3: TGTGCCAGCAGGGGCCGGAATCAGCCCCAGCATTTT. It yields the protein CASRGRNQPQHF.

The CDR3 bases are TGTGCCTGGAGTGGCCCAGGGGGCGCTTCTAATGAAAAACTGTTTTTT. Translated, it gives CAWSGPGGASNEKLFF. This sequence joins TRBV30 and TRBJ1-4; TRBD1 aligns across 8 bases. This CDR3 is 16 amino acids long. J gave up 3 bases and V 1 base, and 7 bases lay outside the gene matches. Germline CDR1 and CDR2: GTSNPN and SVGIG (reference sequence). Using reference TRBV30 and TRBJ1-4 for the parts outside the CDR3, the full variable domain is SQTIHQWPATLVQPVGSPLSLECTVEGTSNPNLYWYRQAAGRGLQLLFYSVGIGQISSEVPQNLSASRPQDRQFILSSKKLLLSDSGFYLCAWSGPGGASNEKLFFGSGTQLSVL.

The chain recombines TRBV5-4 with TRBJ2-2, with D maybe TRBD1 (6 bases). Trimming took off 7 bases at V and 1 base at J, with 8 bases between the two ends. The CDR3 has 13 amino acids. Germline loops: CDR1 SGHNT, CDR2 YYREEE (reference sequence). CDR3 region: CASLTGNTGELFF. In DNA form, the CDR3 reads TGTGCCAGCCTGACAGGGAACACCGGGGAGCTGTTTTTT.

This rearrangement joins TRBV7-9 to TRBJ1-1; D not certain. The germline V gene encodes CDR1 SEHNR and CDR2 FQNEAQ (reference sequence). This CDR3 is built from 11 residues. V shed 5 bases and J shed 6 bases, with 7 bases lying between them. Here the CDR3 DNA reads TGTGCCAGCAGCCTCTATTCTGAAGCTTTCTTT. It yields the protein CASSLYSEAFF.

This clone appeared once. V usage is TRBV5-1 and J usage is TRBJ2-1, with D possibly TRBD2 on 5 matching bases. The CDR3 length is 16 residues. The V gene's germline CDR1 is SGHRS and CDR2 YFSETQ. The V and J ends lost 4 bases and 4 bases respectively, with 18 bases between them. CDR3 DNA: TGCGCCAGCAGCCCCTGGGAGATCCCCACGTACAATGAGCAGTTCTTC. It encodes CASSPWEIPTYNEQFF.

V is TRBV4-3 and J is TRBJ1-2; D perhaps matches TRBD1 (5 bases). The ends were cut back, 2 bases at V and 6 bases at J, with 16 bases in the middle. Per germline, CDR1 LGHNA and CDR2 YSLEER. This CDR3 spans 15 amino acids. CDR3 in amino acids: CASSQTTVSGNGYTF. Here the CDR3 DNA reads TGCGCCAGCAGCCAAACGACAGTGAGTGGGAATGGCTACACCTTC.

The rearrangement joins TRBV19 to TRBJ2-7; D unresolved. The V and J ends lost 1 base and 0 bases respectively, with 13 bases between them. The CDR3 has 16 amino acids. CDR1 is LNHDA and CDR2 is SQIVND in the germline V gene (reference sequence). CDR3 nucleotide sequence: TGTGCCAGTAGTATAGCCCCAACAACGTACTCCTACGAGCAGTACTTC. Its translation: CASSIAPTTYSYEQYF.

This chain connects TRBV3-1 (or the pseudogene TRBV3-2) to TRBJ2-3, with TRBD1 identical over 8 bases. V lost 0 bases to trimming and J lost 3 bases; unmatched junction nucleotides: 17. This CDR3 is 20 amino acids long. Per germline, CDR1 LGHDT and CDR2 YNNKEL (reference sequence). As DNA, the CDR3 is TGTGCCAGCAGCCAAGATAGGTATCGGACAGGGCCAAGGTCAACAGATACGCAGTATTTT. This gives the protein CASSQDRYRTGPRSTDTQYF.

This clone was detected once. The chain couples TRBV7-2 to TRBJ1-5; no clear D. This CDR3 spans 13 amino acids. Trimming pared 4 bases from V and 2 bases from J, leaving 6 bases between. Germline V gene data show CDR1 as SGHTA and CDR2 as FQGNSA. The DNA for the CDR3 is TGTGCCAGCAGCTACGGTCGCAATCAGCCCCAGCATTTT. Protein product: CASSYGRNQPQHF.

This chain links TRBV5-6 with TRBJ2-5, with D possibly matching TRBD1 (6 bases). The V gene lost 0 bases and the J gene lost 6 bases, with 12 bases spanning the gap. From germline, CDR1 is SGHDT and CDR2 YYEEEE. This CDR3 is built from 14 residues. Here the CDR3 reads CASSLDRVVQTQYF. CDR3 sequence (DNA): TGTGCCAGCAGCTTGGACAGGGTGGTTCAGACCCAGTACTTC.

The CDR3 sequence: CASSQVAGTEAFF. CDR3 DNA: TGTGCCAGCAGCCAAGTGGCAGGCACTGAAGCTTTCTTT. The chain employs TRBV3-1 (or the pseudogene TRBV3-2) and TRBJ1-1, with no clear D. The CDR3 is made up of 13 amino acids. V lost 1 base and J lost 4, with 7 bases in between. Germline values: CDR1 LGHDT, CDR2 YNNKEL (reference sequence).

CDR3 amino acids: CATSGARGFPYNEQFF. The CDR3 coding sequence is TGTGCCACTTCTGGGGCTAGAGGATTTCCCTACAATGAGCAGTTCTTC. The V and J genes are TRBV19 and TRBJ2-1; a possible D gene is TRBD1 (5 bases). Germline lookup yields CDR1 LNHDA and CDR2 SQIVND (reference sequence). V was shortened by 10 bases and J by 2 bases, with 21 bases between the two germline ends. This CDR3 region has 16 residues.

The CDR3 DNA is TGTGCCAGCAGCCAAGAGTCCGGGGGTACTAACTATGGCTACACCTTC. It encodes CASSQESGGTNYGYTF. The chain combines TRBV14 with TRBJ1-2; D perhaps matches TRBD1 (5 bases). The CDR3 covers 16 residues. Trimming pared 0 bases from V and 0 bases from J, leaving 11 bases between. Germline assignment: CDR1 SGHDN and CDR2 FVKESK.

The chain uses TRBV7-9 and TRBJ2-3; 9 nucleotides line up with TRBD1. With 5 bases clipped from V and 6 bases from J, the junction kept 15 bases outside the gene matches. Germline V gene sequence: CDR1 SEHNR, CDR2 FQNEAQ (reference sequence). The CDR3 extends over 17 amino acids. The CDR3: CASSHPPDRGIMDTQYF. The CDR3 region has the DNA TGTGCCAGCAGCCACCCCCCAGACAGGGGGATTATGGATACGCAGTATTTT.

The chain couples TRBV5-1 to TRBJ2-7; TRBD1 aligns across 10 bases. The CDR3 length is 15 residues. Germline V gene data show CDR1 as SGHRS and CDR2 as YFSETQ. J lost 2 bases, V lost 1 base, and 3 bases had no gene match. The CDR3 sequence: CASSLTTGGPYEQYF. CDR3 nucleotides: TGCGCCAGCAGCTTGACGACAGGGGGCCCCTACGAGCAGTACTTC.

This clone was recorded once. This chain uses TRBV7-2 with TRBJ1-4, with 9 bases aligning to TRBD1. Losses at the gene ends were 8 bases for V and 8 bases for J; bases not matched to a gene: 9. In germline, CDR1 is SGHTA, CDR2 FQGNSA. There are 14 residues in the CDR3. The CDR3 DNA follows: TGTGCCAGCCAACGGGACAGGGCCGGGGAAAAACTGTTTTTT. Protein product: CASQRDRAGEKLFF.

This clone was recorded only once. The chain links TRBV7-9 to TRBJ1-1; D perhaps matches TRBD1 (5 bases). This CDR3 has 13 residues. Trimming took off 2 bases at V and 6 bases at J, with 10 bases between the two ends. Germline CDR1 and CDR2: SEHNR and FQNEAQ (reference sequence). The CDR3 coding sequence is TGTGCCAGCAGCTTATCAGGGTCCCCTGAAGCTTTCTTT. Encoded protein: CASSLSGSPEAFF.

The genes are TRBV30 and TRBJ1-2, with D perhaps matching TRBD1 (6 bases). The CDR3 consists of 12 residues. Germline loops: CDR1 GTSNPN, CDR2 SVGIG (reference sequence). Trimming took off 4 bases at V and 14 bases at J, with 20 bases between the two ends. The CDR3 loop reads CAWTSKTGSKTF. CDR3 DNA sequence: TGTGCCTGGACCTCAAAAACAGGGTCAAAAACCTTC.

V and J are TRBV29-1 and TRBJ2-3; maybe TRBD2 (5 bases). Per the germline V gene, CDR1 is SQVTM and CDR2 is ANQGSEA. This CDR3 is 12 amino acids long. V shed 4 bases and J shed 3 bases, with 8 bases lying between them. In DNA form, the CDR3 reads TGCAGCGTTGTTCCGGGGACAGATACGCAGTATTTT. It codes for CSVVPGTDTQYF.

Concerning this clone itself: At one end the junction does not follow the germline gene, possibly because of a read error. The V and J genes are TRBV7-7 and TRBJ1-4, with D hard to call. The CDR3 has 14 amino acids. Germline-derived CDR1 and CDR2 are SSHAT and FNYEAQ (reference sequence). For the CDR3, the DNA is TGTGCTAGCAGCTCCGGGTTGGGGAGTGAAAAACTGTTTTTT. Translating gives CASSSGLGSEKLFF. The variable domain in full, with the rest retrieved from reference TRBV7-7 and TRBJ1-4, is GAGVSQSPRYKVTKRGQDVTLRCDPISSHATLYWYQQALGQGPEFLTYFNYEAQPDKSGLPSDRFSAERPEGSISTLTIQRTEQRDSAMYRCASSSGLGSEKLFFGSGTQLSVL.

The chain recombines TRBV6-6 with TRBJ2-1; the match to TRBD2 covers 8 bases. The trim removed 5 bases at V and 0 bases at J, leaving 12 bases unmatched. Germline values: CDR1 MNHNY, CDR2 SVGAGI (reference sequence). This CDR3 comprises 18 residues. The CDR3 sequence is CASSPTRTSGSSYNEQFF. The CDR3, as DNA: TGTGCCAGCAGTCCCACACGTACTAGCGGAAGCTCCTACAATGAGCAGTTCTTC.